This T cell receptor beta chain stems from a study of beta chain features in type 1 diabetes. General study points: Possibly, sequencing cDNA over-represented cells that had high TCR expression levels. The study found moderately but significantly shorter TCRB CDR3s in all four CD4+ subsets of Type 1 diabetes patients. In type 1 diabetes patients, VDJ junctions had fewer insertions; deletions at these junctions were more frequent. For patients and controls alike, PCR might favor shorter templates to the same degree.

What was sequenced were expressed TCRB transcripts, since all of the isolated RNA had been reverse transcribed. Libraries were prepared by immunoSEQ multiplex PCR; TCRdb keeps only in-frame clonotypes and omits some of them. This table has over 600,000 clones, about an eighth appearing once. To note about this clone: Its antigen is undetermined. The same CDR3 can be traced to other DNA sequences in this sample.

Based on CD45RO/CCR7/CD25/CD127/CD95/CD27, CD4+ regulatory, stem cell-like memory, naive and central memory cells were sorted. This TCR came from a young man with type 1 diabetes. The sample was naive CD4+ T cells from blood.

The CDR3 DNA follows: TGCAGCGGGACTAGCGGGAATGAGCAGTTCTTC. It yields the protein CSGTSGNEQFF. The chain recombines TRBV20-1 with TRBJ2-1; 12 positions match TRBD2. The CDR3 is made up of 11 amino acids. Germline values: CDR1 DFQATT, CDR2 SNEGSKA (reference sequence).